This record concerns one TCR beta chain sequence. Its target is unknown. PCR primers comprised 60 Vbeta and 13 Jbeta primers. Measured with immunoSEQ multiplex PCR; TCRdb has only the in-frame clones, and not every one. This table holds about 170,000 clones, 65% to 85% found once. The data originate from a study of cytomegalovirus exposure and HLA in healthy donors. Overall study findings and caveats: Sequencing probably produced one cluster of sequence variants that were highly shared.

There are 17 residues in the CDR3. Germline-derived CDR1 and CDR2 are ENHRY and SYGVKD. J was trimmed by 0 bases and V by 0 bases; bases with no gene match: 7. This chain links TRBV10-3 with TRBJ1-2; 7 positions match TRBD1. The origin of this receptor is a woman in her late teens or twenties in good health and CMV-seronegative. Sequenced: PBMCs. The CDR3 sequence is CAISESTGSPSNYGYTF. The CDR3 bases are TGTGCCATCAGTGAGTCGACAGGGTCCCCCTCTAACTATGGCTACACCTTC.